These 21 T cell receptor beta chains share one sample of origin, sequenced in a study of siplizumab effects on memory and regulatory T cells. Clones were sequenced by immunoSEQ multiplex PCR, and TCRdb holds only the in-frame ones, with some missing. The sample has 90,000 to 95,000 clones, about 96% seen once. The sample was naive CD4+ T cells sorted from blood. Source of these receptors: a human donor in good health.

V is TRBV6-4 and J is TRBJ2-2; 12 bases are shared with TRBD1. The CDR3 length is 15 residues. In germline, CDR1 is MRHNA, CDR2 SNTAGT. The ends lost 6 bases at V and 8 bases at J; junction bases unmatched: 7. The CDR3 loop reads CASSPGTGGLGELFF. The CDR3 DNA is TGTGCCAGCAGCCCCGGGACAGGGGGCTTAGGGGAGCTGTTTTTT.

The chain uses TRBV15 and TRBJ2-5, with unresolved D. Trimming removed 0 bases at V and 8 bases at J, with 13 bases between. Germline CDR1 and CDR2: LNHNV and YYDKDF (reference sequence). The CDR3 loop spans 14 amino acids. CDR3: CATSRDRLRLTQYF. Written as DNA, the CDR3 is TGTGCCACCAGCAGAGATCGGCTCCGCCTAACCCAGTACTTC.

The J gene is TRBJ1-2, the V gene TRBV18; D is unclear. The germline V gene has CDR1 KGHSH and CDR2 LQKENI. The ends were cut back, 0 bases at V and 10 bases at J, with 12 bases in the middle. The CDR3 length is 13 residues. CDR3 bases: TGTGCCAGCTCACCACCGGGAGGACTTTTCTACACCTTC. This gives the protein CASSPPGGLFYTF.

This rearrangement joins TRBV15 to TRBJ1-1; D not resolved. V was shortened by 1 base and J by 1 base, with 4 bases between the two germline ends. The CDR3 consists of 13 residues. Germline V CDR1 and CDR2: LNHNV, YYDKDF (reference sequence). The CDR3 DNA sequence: TGTGCCACCAGCAGAGTAGGGAACACTGAAGCTTTCTTT. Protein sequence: CATSRVGNTEAFF. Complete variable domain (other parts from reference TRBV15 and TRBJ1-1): DAMVIQNPRYQVTQFGKPVTLSCSQTLNHNVMYWYQQKSSQAPKLLFHYYDKDFNNEADTPDNFQSRRPNTSFCFLDIRSPGLGDTAMYLCATSRVGNTEAFFGQGTRLTVV.

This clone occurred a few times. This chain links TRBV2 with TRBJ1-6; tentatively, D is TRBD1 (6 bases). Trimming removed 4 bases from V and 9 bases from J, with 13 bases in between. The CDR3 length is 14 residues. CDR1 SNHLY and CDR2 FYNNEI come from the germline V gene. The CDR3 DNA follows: TGTGCCAGCAGTGGGGGGGCCTCGGGTTCACCCCTCCACTTT. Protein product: CASSGGASGSPLHF.

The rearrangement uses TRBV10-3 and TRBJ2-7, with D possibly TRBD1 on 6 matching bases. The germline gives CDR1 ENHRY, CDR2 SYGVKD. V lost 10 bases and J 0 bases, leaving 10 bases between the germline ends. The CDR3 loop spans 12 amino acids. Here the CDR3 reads CATKGGSYEQYF. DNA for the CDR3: TGTGCCACCAAAGGGGGCTCCTACGAGCAGTACTTC.

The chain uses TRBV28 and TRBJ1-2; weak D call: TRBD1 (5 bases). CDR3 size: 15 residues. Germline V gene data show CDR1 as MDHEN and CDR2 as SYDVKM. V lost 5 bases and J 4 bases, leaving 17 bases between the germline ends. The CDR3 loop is CASSTPSPGLYGYTF. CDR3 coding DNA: TGTGCCAGCAGTACTCCCTCGCCAGGGCTCTATGGCTACACCTTC.

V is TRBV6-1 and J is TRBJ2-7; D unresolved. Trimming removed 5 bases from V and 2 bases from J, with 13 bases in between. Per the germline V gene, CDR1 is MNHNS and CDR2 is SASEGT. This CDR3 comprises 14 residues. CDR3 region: CASSPRTEPYEQYF. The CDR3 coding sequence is TGTGCCAGCAGTCCACGGACGGAACCCTACGAGCAGTACTTC.

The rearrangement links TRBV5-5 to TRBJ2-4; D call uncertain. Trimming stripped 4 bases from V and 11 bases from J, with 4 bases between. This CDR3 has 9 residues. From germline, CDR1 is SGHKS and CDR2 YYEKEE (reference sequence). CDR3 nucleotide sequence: TGTGCCAGCAGCACGTTTCAGTACTTC. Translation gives CASSTFQYF.

The CDR3 nucleotides are TGTGCCAGCAGCTTCTTCCGAACAGGGGGCAATCGGAGTTCCTACGAGCAGTACTTC. Its translation is CASSFFRTGGNRSSYEQYF. The chain joins TRBV13 to TRBJ2-5; 9 positions agree with TRBD1. TRBJ2-7 matches the DNA end more closely, so the J call is doubtful. CDR1 and CDR2 (germline): PRHDT, FYEKMQ (reference sequence). The CDR3 extends over 19 amino acids.

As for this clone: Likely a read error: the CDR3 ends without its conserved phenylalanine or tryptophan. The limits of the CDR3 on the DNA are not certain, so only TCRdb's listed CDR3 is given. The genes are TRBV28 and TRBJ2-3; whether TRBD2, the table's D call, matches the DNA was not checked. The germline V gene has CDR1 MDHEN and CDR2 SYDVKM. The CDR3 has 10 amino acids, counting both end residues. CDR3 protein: CASSPRPDST.

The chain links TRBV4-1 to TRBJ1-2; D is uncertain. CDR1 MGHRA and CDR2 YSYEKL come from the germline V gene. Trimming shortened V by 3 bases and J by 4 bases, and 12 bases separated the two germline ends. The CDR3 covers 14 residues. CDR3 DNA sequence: TGCGCCAGCAGCCAGGAAGGACGGATCTATGGCTACACCTTC. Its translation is CASSQEGRIYGYTF.

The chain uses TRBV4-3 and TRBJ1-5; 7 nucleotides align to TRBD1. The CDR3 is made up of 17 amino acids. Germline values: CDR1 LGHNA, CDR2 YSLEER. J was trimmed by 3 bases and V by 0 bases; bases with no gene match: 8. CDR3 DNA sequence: TGCGCCAGCAGCCAAGAGAGGGGCGGGACAGCCAATCAGCCCCAGCATTTT. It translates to CASSQERGGTANQPQHF.

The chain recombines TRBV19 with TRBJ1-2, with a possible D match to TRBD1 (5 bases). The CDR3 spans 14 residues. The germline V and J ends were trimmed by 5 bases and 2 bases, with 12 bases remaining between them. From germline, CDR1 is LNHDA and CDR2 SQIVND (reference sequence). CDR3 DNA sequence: TGTGCCAGTAGTGTGACAGCGGGAAACTATGGCTACACCTTC. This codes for CASSVTAGNYGYTF.

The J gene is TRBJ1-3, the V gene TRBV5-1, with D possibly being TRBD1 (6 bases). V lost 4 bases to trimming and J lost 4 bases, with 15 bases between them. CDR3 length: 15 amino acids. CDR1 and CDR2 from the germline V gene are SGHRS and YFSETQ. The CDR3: CASSPTGTRGNTIYF. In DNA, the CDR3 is TGCGCCAGCAGCCCCACAGGGACCCGAGGAAACACCATATATTTT.

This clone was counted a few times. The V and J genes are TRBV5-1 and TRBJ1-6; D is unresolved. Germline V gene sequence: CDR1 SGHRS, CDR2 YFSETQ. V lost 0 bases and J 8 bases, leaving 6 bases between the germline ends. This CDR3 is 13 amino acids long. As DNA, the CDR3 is TGCGCCAGCAGCTTGGATACCGATTCACCCCTCCACTTT. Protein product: CASSLDTDSPLHF.

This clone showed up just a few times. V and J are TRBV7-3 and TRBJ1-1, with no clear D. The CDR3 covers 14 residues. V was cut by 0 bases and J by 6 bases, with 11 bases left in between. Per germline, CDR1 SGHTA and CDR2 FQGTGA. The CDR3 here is CASSLTFSGSEAFF. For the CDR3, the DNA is TGTGCCAGCAGCTTAACGTTCTCGGGCTCTGAAGCTTTCTTT. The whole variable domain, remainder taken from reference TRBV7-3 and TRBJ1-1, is GAGVSQTPSNKVTEKGKYVELRCDPISGHTALYWYRQSLGQGPEFLIYFQGTGAADDSGLPNDRFFAVRPEGSVSTLKIQRTERGDSAVYLCASSLTFSGSEAFFGQGTRLTVV.

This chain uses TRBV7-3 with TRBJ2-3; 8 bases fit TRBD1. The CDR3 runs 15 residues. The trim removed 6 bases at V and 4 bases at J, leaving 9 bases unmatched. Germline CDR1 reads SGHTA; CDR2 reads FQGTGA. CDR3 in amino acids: CASSPGQGIADTQYF. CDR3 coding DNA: TGTGCCAGCAGTCCTGGACAGGGAATCGCAGATACGCAGTATTTT.

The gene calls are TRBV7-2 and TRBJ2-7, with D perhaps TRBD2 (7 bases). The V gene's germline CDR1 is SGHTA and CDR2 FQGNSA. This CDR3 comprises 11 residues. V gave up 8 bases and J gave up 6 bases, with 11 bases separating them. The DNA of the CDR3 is TGTGCCAGCGAGGGGGGGCCCGAGCAGTACTTC. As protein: CASEGGPEQYF.

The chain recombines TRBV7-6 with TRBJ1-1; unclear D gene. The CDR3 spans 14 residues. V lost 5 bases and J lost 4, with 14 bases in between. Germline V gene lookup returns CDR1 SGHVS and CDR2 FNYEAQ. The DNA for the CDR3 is TGTGCCAGCAGCCCTATCACGGGTATCACTGAAGCTTTCTTT. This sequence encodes CASSPITGITEAFF.

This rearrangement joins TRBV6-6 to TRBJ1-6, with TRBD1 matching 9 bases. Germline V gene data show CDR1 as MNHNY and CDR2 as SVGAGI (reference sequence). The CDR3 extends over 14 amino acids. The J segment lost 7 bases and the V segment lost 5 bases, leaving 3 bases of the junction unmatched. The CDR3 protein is CASSQTGGNSPLHF. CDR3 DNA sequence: TGTGCCAGCAGTCAGACAGGGGGGAATTCACCCCTCCACTTT.